This note documents a single TCR beta chain sequence. The target antigen is unknown. The V gene's germline CDR1 is SGHRS and CDR2 YFSETQ. The ends lost 0 bases at V and 4 bases at J; junction bases unmatched: 4. The CDR3 consists of 16 residues. The data belong to a study of cytomegalovirus exposure and HLA in healthy donors. Overall study results and limits: A missense variant in DCLRE1C was later tied to TCR beta V- and J-gene trimming. Upon later analysis, HLA-associated TCR beta chains proved more clonally expanded than other, equally common chains. Later analysis placed DRB1 highest and HLA-C lowest in TCR association rates, which differed by HLA locus.

Use of 60 Vbeta and 13 Jbeta primers characterized the PCR. TCRdb keeps only in-frame clones here, not all; method: immunoSEQ multiplex PCR. The sample shows about 150,000 clones, about 82% of them seen only once. The V gene is TRBV5-1, the J gene TRBJ1-2; 12 bases are a match to TRBD1. The specimen was PBMCs. The TCR sequence derives from a male donor in good health and CMV-seronegative. The CDR3 region is CASSLDPGQGAYGYTF. CDR3 DNA sequence: TGCGCCAGCAGCTTGGATCCGGGACAGGGGGCCTATGGCTACACCTTC. Full variable domain (missing parts from reference TRBV5-1 and TRBJ1-2): KAGVTQTPRYLIKTRGQQVTLSCSPISGHRSVSWYQQTPGQGLQFLFEYFSETQRNKGNFPGRFSGRQFSNSRSEMNVSTLELGDSALYLCASSLDPGQGAYGYTFGSGTRLTVV.